This record looks at one T cell receptor (beta chain) sequence and its context. These data come from a study of blood T cell repertoires in COVID-19. Study-level information: Specimens from acute and convalescent COVID-19 originated in the United States, Italy and Spain. In each case, the material was cDNA or gDNA derived from T cells, B-cell-depleted T cells, or PBMCs.

The V gene lost 8 bases and the J gene lost 0 bases, with 11 bases spanning the gap. CDR3 length: 14 amino acids. Germline V gene data show CDR1 as ENHRY and CDR2 as SYGVKD. Seattle patients were enrolled while actively infected and followed longitudinally. In the authors' methods: Estimated nucleated cell counts came from reference gene primer amplification. The method was immunoSEQ multiplex PCR; TCRdb's version includes in-frame clones alone and lacks a portion of them. The V and J calls and the clone size are those of that table, but D and trimming were determined from the DNA. The data contain some 120,000 clones, about 93% of them seen just once; the ten biggest clones take up 2.1%.

The sequence was obtained from a man in his fifties with COVID-19, enrolled during active disease. The V and J genes are TRBV10-3 and TRBJ1-3; the D gene is possibly TRBD1 (5 bases). Material for sequencing was peripheral blood. The CDR3 is CAIGTGPSGNTIYF. The CDR3 coding sequence is TGTGCCATCGGTACAGGTCCCTCTGGAAACACCATATATTTT.